This T cell receptor (beta chain) was observed in a study of blood T cell repertoires in COVID-19. Study at large: In each case, the material was cDNA or gDNA derived from T cells, B-cell-depleted T cells, or PBMCs.

The table came from immunoSEQ multiplex PCR; TCRdb's copy has only in-frame clones and leaves some out. This table holds about 350,000 clones, 75% to 90% found once. Patients at the Seattle site were enrolled during active infection and followed longitudinally. This TCR came from a woman aged 50 to 60 with COVID-19, enrolled during active disease. What was sequenced was peripheral blood.

The CDR3 coding sequence is TGTGCCAGTAGTAGGCATCCCGGGACAGGGGGTCGGGAGACCCAGTACTTC. This translates into CASSRHPGTGGRETQYF. The chain carries TRBV19 and TRBJ2-5, with TRBD1 matching over 11 bases. The CDR3 runs to 17 residues. CDR1 is LNHDA and CDR2 is SQIVND in the germline V gene (reference sequence). Losses at the gene ends were 4 bases for V and 5 bases for J; bases not matched to a gene: 12.